This TCR beta chain was sequenced in a study of T cell responses to AZD1222 COVID-19 vaccine. Notes on the study in general: Among vaccine-associated CD4 TCRs, coverage spanned spike, with dominance at 160-218 and 743-854. Only five to seven AZD1222 recipients tested seropositive at baseline.

Only a few counts were recorded for this clone. The antigen is not known. Some clones are missing from TCRdb's copy, which holds only in-frame ones; the method was immunoSEQ multiplex PCR. This sample has 150,000 to 200,000 clones; around 93% occur once, and the top ten carry about 1%. Combined were second doses at about 4 or about 12 weeks. This CDR3 comprises 13 residues. V was clipped by 3 bases and J by 4 bases, with 13 bases between them. Germline V lookup: CDR1 DFQATT, CDR2 SNEGSKA (reference sequence). The specimen was peripheral blood, collected 28 days after the second AZD1222 dose. The source is an adult who received the AZD1222 COVID-19 vaccine. The rearrangement joins TRBV20-1 to TRBJ2-7; maybe TRBD1 (8 bases). CDR3 sequence reads: CSASKQGGYEQYF. The CDR3 bases are TGCAGTGCTAGTAAACAGGGGGGGTACGAGCAGTACTTC.